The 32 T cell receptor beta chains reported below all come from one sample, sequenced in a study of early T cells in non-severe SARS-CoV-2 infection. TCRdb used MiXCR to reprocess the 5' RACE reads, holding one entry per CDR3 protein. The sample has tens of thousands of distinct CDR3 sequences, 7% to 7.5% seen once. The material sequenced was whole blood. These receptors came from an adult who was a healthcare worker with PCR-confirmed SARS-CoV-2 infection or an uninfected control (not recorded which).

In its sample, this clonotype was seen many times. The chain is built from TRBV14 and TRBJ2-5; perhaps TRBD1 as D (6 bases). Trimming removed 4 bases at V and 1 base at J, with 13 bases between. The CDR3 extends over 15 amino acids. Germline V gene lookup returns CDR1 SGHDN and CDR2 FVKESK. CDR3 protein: CASSPTTGSQETQYF. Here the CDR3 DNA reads TGTGCCAGCAGCCCTACGACAGGTAGCCAAGAGACCCAGTACTTC.

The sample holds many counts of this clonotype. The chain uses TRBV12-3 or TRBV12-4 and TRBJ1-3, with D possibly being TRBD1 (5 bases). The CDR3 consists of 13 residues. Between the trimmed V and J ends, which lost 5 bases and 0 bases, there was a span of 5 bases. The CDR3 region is CASSRGSGNTIYF. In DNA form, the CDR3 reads TGTGCCAGCAGTAGGGGCTCTGGAAACACCATATATTTT.

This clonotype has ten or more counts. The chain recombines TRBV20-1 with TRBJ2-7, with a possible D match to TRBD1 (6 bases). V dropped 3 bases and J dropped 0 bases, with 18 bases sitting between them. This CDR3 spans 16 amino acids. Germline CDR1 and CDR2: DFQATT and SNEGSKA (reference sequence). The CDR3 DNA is TGCAGTGCTAGTTCCGGTGGGGGACAAAACTCCTACGAGCAGTACTTC. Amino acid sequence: CSASSGGGQNSYEQYF.

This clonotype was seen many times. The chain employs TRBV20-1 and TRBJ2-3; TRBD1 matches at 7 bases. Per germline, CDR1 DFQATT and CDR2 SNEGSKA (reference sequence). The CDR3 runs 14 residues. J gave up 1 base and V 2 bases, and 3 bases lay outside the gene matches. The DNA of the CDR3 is TGCAGTGCTAGACAGGGGGTTCGCACAGATACGCAGTATTTT. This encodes CSARQGVRTDTQYF.

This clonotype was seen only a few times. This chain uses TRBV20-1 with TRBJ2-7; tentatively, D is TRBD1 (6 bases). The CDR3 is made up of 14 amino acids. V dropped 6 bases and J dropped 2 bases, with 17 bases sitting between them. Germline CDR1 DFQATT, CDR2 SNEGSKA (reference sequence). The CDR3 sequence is CSAERQDTTYEQYF. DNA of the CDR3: TGCAGTGCGGAACGACAGGATACGACCTACGAGCAGTACTTC.

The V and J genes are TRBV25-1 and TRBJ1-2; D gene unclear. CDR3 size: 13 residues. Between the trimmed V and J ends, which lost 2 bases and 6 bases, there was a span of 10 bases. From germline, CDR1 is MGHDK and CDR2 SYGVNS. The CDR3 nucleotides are TGTGCCAGCAGTGAACGGCGGAGGGATGGCTACACCTTC. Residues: CASSERRRDGYTF.

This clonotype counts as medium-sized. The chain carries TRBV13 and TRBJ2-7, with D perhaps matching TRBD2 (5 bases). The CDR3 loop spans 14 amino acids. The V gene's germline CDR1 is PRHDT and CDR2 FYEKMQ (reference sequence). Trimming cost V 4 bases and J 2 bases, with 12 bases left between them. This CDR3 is CASSSRAVAYEQYF. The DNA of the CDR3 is TGTGCCAGCAGCTCCCGAGCGGTAGCCTACGAGCAGTACTTC. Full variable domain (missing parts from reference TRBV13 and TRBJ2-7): AAGVIQSPRHLIKEKRETATLKCYPIPRHDTVYWYQQGPGQDPQFLISFYEKMQSDKGSIPDRFSAQQFSDYHSELNMSSLELGDSALYFCASSSRAVAYEQYFGPGTRLTVT.

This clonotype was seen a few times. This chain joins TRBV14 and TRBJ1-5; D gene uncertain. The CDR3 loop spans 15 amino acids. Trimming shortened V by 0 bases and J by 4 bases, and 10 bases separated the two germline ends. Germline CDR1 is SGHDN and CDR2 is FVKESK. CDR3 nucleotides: TGTGCCAGCAGCCAAGATGAAAGGCGAAATCAGCCCCAGCATTTT. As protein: CASSQDERRNQPQHF.

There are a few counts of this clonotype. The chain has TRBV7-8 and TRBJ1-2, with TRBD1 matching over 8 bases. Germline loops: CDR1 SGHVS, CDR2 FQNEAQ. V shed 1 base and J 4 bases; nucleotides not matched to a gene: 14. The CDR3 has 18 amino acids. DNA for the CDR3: TGTGCCAGCAGCTTAGTTTTAGGCAGGGGGCCGAATCGCTATGGCTACACCTTC. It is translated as CASSLVLGRGPNRYGYTF. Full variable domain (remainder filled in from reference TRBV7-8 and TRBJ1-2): GAGVSQSPRYKVAKRGQDVALRCDPISGHVSLFWYQQALGQGPEFLTYFQNEAQLDKSGLPSDRFFAERPEGSVSTLKIQRTQQEDSAVYLCASSLVLGRGPNRYGYTFGSGTRLTVV.

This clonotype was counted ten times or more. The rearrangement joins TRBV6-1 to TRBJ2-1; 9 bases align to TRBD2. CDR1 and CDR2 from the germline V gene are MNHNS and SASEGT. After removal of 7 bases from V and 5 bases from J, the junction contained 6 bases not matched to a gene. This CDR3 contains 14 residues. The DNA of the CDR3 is TGTGCCAGCACCCCGCGGGGGGGCCACAATGAGCAGTTCTTC. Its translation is CASTPRGGHNEQFF.

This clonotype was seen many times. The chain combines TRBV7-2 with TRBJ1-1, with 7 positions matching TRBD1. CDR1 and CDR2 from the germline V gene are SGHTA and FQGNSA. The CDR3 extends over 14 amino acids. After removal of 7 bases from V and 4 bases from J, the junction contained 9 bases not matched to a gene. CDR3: CASTSGGPVTEAFF. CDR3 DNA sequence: TGTGCCAGCACTTCAGGGGGGCCGGTCACTGAAGCTTTCTTT.

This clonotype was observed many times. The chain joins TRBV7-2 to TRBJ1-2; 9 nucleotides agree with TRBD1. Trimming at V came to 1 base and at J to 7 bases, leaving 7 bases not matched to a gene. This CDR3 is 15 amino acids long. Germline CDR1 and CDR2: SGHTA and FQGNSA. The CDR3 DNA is TGTGCCAGCAGCTTAGACCGGACAGGGGCCGGTGGCTACACCTTC. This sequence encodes CASSLDRTGAGGYTF.

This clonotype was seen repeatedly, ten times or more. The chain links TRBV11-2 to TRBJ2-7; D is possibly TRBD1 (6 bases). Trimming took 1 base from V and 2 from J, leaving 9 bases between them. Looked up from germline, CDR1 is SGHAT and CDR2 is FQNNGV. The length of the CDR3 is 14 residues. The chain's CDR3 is CASSLVAGAYEQYF. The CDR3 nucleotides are TGTGCCAGCAGCTTAGTAGCAGGGGCCTACGAGCAGTACTTC.

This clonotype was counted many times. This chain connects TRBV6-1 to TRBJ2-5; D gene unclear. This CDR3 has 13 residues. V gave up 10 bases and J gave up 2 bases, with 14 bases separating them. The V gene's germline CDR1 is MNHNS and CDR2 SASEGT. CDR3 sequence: CATKRPVQETQYF. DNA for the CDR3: TGTGCCACCAAGCGTCCGGTACAAGAGACCCAGTACTTC.

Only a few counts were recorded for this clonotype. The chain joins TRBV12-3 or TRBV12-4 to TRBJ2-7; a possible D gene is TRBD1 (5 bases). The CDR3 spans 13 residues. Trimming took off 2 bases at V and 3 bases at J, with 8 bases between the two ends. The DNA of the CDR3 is TGTGCCAGCAGTTTAACAGGCAACTACGAGCAGTACTTC. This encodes CASSLTGNYEQYF.

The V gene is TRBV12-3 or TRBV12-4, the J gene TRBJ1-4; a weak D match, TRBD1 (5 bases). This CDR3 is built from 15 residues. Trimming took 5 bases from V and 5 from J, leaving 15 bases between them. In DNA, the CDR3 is TGTGCCAGCAGTCGAGCGGGACGGATAAATGAAAAACTGTTTTTT. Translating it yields CASSRAGRINEKLFF.

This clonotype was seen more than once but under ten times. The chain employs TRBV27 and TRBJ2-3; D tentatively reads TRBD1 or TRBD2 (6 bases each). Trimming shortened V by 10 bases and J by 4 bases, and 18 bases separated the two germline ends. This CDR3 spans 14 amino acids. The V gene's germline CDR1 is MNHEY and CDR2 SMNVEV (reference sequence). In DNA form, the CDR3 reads TGTGCCATACGCTTAAGGGGGGCGGCAGATACGCAGTATTTT. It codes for CAIRLRGAADTQYF.

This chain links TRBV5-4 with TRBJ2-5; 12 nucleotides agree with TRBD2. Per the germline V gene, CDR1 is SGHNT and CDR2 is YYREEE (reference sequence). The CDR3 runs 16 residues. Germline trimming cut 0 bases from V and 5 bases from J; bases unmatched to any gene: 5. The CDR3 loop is CASSLETSGGWETQYF. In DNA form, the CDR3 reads TGTGCCAGCAGCTTGGAGACTAGCGGGGGTTGGGAGACCCAGTACTTC.

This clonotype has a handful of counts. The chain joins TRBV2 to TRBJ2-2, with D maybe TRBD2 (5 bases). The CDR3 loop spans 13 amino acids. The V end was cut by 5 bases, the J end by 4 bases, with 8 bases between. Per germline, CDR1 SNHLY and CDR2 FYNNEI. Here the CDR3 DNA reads TGTGCCAGCAGTTGGACTCGCACCGGGGAGCTGTTTTTT. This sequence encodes CASSWTRTGELFF.

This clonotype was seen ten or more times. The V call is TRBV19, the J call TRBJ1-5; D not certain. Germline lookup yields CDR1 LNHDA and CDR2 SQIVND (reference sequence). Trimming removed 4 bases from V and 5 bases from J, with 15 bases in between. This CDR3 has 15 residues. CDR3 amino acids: CASSNVLVGDQPQHF. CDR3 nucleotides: TGTGCCAGTAGTAATGTATTGGTCGGAGATCAGCCCCAGCATTTT.

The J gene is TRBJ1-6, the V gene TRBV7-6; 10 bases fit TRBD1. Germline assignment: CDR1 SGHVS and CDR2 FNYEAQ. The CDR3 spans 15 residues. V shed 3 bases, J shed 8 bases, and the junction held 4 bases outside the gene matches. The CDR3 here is CASSLKGTGDSPLHF. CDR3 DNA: TGTGCCAGCAGCTTGAAAGGGACAGGGGATTCACCCCTCCACTTT.

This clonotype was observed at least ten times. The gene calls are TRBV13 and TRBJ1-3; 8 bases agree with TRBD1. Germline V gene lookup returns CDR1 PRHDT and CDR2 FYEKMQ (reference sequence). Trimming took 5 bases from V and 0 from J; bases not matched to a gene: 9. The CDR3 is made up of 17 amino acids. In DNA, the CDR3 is TGTGCCAGCAGCAAATATGGACAGGGCGCCTCTGGAAACACCATATATTTT. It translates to CASSKYGQGASGNTIYF.

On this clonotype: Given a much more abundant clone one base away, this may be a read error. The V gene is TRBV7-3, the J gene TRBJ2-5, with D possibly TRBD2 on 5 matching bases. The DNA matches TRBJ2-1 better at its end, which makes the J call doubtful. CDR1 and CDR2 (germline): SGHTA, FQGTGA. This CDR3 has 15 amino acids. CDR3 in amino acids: CASSLGLPGKETQFF. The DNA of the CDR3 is TGTGCCAGCAGCTTAGGACTCCCCGGGAAAGAGACCCAGTTCTTC.

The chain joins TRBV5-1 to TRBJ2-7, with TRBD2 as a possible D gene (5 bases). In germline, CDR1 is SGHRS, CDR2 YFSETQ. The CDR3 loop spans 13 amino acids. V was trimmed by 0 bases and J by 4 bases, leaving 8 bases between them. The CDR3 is CASSLAGVYEQYF. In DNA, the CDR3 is TGCGCCAGCAGCTTGGCCGGGGTTTACGAGCAGTACTTC. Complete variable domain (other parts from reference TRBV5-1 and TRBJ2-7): KAGVTQTPRYLIKTRGQQVTLSCSPISGHRSVSWYQQTPGQGLQFLFEYFSETQRNKGNFPGRFSGRQFSNSRSEMNVSTLELGDSALYLCASSLAGVYEQYFGPGTRLTVT.

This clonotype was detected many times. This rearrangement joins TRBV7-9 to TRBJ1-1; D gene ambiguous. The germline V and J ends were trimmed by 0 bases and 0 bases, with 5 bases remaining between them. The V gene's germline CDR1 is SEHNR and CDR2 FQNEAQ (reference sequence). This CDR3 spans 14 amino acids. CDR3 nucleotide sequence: TGTGCCAGCAGCTTAGCGATGCTGAACACTGAAGCTTTCTTT. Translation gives CASSLAMLNTEAFF. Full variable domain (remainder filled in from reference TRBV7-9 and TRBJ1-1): DTGVSQNPRHKITKRGQNVTFRCDPISEHNRLYWYRQTLGQGPEFLTYFQNEAQLEKSRLLSDRFSAERPKGSFSTLEIQRTEQGDSAMYLCASSLAMLNTEAFFGQGTRLTVV.

The CDR3 region has the DNA TGTGCCAGCAGTCCCCGGGACAGGGACAATGAGCAGTTCTTC. As protein: CASSPRDRDNEQFF. The chain links TRBV7-9 to TRBJ2-1; 9 bases fit TRBD1. This CDR3 contains 14 residues. With V trimmed by 6 bases and J by 5 bases, 5 bases remained unmatched. From germline, CDR1 is SEHNR and CDR2 FQNEAQ (reference sequence).

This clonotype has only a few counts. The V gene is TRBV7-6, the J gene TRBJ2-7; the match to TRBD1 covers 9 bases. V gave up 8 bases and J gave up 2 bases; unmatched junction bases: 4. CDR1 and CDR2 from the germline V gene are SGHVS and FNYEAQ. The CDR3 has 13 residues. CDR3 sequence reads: CASQDRGTYEQYF. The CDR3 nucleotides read TGTGCCAGCCAGGACAGGGGCACCTACGAGCAGTACTTC.

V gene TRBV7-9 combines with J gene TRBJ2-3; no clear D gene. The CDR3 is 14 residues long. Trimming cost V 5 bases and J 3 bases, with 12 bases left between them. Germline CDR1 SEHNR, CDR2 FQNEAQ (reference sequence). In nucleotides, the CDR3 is TGTGCCAGCAGCCACGCTACCGGAACAGATACGCAGTATTTT. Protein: CASSHATGTDTQYF.

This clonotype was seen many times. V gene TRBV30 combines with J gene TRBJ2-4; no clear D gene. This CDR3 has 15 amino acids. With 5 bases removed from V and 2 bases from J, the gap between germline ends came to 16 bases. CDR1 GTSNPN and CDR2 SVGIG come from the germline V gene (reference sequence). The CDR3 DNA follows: TGTGCCTGGCGAAACCAAGAGCAACCCAAAAACATTCAGTACTTC. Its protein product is CAWRNQEQPKNIQYF. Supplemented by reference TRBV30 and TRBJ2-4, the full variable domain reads SQTIHQWPATLVQPVGSPLSLECTVEGTSNPNLYWYRQAAGRGLQLLFYSVGIGQISSEVPQNLSASRPQDRQFILSSKKLLLSDSGFYLCAWRNQEQPKNIQYFGAGTRLSVL.

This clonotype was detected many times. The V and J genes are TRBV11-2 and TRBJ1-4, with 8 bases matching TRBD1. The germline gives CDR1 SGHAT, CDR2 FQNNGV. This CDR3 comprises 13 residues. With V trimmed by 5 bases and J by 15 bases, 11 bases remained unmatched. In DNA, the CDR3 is TGTGCCAGCAGCCGGACAGGGTTTGATGATTTGTTTTTT. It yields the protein CASSRTGFDDLFF.

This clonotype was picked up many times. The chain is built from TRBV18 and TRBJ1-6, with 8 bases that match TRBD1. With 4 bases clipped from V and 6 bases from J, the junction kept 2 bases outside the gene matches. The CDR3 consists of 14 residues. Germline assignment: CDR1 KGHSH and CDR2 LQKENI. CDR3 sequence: CASSQDRGNSPLHF. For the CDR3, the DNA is TGTGCCAGCTCACAAGACAGGGGTAATTCACCCCTCCACTTT.

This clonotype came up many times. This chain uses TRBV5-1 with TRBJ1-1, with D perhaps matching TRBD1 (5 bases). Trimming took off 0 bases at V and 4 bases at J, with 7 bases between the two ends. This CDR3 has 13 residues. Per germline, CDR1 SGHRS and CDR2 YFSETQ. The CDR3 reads CASSLAGPTEAFF. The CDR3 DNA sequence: TGCGCCAGCAGCTTGGCGGGACCCACTGAAGCTTTCTTT.